This TCR beta chain was sequenced for a study of human T cells and chemical hapten exposure. At the level of the study: The study sensitized with 2% DPC on an approximately 2 cm by approximately 2 cm patch of upper inner arm skin. Overall study results and limits: TCRs above 1 in 1000 frequency stayed constant with DPC sensitization. Against controls, expanded TCRs gave rise to significantly more large CDR3 similarity clusters.

TCRdb re-derived calls from the RACE reads in MiXCR, one entry per CDR3 protein. This sample yields over 85,000 distinct CDR3 sequences, of which under 14% are seen a single time; under 3.5% belongs to the top ten. The CDR3 sequence is 14 residues long. V gave up 6 bases and J gave up 7 bases; unmatched junction bases: 8. CDR1 is ENHRY, CDR2 SYGVKD, per germline. Time point reported: pre-sensitization, week 0. Specified treatment: therapeutic diphenylcyclopropenone sensitization with weekly scalp DPC. In its sample, this clonotype was seen many times. Its antigen remains unknown. This clonotype was obtained from a woman aged 60-75 years with alopecia areata. Some clones in this sample may be carry-over from other donors' samples. The gene calls are TRBV10-3 and TRBJ1-4, with 7 bases that match TRBD1. The sample consisted of whole blood, taken in connection with sensitization to the hapten diphenylcyclopropenone (DPC). The CDR3: CAIRAGTDSEKLFF. CDR3 coding DNA: TGTGCCATCAGGGCCGGGACAGATTCTGAAAAACTGTTTTTT.